This TCR beta chain was profiled in a study of tumor-infiltrating lymphocytes in primary liver carcinoma. On this clonotype: A junction end diverges from the germline sequence, so it may reflect a read error.

The CDR3 contains 14 residues. CDR1 and CDR2 from the germline V gene are MNHNS and SASEGT. The authors took blood RNA from unsorted whole blood and also extracted germline DNA. Total RNA (approximately 500 ng) served as template for TCR beta cDNA synthesis primed by a constant-region primer. Nested multiplex PCR, run for three rounds with slightly modified ARM-PCR, yielded TCR beta libraries. Primers for the first two PCR rounds were TRBV1-TRBV30 forward primers and a C-beta reverse primer (approximately 10 cycles per round). TCRdb reprocessed the multiplex PCR reads via MiXCR and lists one record per CDR3 protein. The repertoire holds some 190,000 distinct CDR3 sequences, with roughly three fifths as singletons.

V gene TRBV6-1 combines with J gene TRBJ1-6; D might be TRBD1 (5 bases). Sequencing input: peripheral blood. The TCR was taken from a man aged 35 to 55 with primary liver carcinoma and hepatitis B virus infection. The CDR3 sequence: CASSERQGASPLYF. The CDR3 nucleotides read TGTGCCAGTAGTGAACGCCAGGGAGCTTCACCCCTCTACTTT.